The present T cell receptor (beta chain) was sequenced within a study of T-cell reconstitution after alpha-beta-depleted transplantation in children. Many counts were recorded for this clonotype. The antigen is not known. General study findings and limits: Roughly two months post-transplant, alpha-beta T cells reportedly originated from several hundred graft clones that had expanded. Fresh T-cell production supplied most of the T-cell counts and diversity seen one year after transplant. Elevated TCRbeta diversity at day 60 was traced, in some patients, to surviving recipient T cells and thymic progenitors.

V lost 3 bases and J 3 bases, leaving 9 bases between the germline ends. The CDR3 loop spans 13 amino acids. Germline-derived CDR1 and CDR2 are SQVTM and ANQGSEA. Library preparation (for TCRbeta) was performed with unique molecular identifiers. TCRdb reanalysed the PCR reads using MiXCR and keeps one entry per CDR3 protein. Among about 440,000 distinct CDR3 sequences listed, over 40% were seen once. This receptor was identified in a girl aged 2 to 9 with aplastic anemia, due to receive a stem cell transplant. The material sequenced was PBMCs, taken before TCRalphabeta/CD19-depleted stem cell transplant. This chain connects TRBV29-1 to TRBJ2-1; no clear D gene. The CDR3 DNA follows: TGCAGCGTTGAGGATGCGTTCTACAATGAGCAGTTCTTC. Translating it yields CSVEDAFYNEQFF.